This TCR beta chain is from a study of cytomegalovirus exposure and HLA in healthy donors. PCR employed 60 Vbeta and 13 Jbeta primers. The assay was immunoSEQ multiplex PCR, and TCRdb's table has in-frame clones only and misses some. This sample's clone table lists about 79,000 clones. This CDR3 is built from 14 residues. Germline trimming cut 1 base from V and 6 bases from J; bases unmatched to any gene: 1. Looked up from germline, CDR1 is SGHNT and CDR2 is YYREEE (reference sequence). At collection, donors were nominally healthy, but unrecorded immune exposures were probable. The rearrangement uses TRBV5-4 and TRBJ2-3, with TRBD2 matching over 11 bases. Sequencing was carried out using PBMCs. The sequence derives from a man aged 25 to 40 in good health and CMV-seronegative. CDR3 coding DNA: TGTGCCAGCAGCTTGTCTAGCGGGGGGGATACGCAGTATTTT. Residues: CASSLSSGGDTQYF.